Below are 28 T cell receptor beta chains sequenced from a single sample in a study of OX40 agonist ivuxolimab in advanced cancers. Data came from immunoSEQ multiplex PCR; TCRdb stores just in-frame clones and leaves some out. The repertoire holds about 130,000 clones, with under 95% as singletons. Sequencing was performed on CD4+ or CD8+ T cells sorted from blood, taken in a trial of the OX40 agonist ivuxolimab. These receptors all stem from an adult with an advanced solid tumor such as melanoma, head and neck, liver or kidney cancer.

This chain links TRBV11-3 with TRBJ1-3, with D unresolved. The CDR3 loop spans 14 amino acids. Germline V gene lookup returns CDR1 SGHNT and CDR2 YENEEA. The ends were cut back, 4 bases at V and 1 base at J, with 8 bases in the middle. CDR3 coding DNA: TGTGCCAGCAGCTCTGGTTGGTCTGGAAACACCATATATTTT. Protein: CASSSGWSGNTIYF.

This chain's CDR3 is CASSRTRWTGELFF. CDR3 DNA: TGTGCCAGCAGCCGGACGAGGTGGACCGGGGAGCTGTTTTTT. The chain is built from TRBV6-5 and TRBJ2-2, with D unresolved. The V end lost 6 bases, the J end lost 5 bases, and 13 bases lay between the germline ends. The germline CDR1 and CDR2 sequences are MNHEY and SVGAGI. The CDR3 spans 14 residues.

This clone was detected once. V gene TRBV7-2 combines with J gene TRBJ1-2; D is unclear. Per the germline V gene, CDR1 is SGHTA and CDR2 is FQGNSA. V lost 1 base and J lost 8, with 14 bases in between. The CDR3 has 14 amino acids. The chain's CDR3 is CASSLVANLAGYTF. The CDR3 DNA follows: TGTGCCAGCAGCTTAGTGGCGAACCTGGCGGGCTACACCTTC.

The chain uses TRBV27 and TRBJ1-1, with D perhaps TRBD1 (5 bases). The CDR3 covers 15 residues. Germline values: CDR1 MNHEY, CDR2 SMNVEV (reference sequence). Trimming removed 7 bases from V and 0 bases from J, with 15 bases in between. CDR3 DNA: TGTGCCAGCACCAAAGGACGGGGGTTGAACACTGAAGCTTTCTTT. Its translation is CASTKGRGLNTEAFF.

In its sample, this clone was seen once. The V and J genes are TRBV28 and TRBJ2-2; D may be TRBD1 or TRBD2 (5 bases each). The V and J ends lost 5 bases and 5 bases respectively, with 9 bases between them. Looked up from germline, CDR1 is MDHEN and CDR2 is SYDVKM. This CDR3 comprises 13 residues. The CDR3 sequence: CASSRGDTGELFF. The DNA of the CDR3 is TGTGCCAGCAGTAGGGGAGATACCGGGGAGCTGTTTTTT.

The chain carries TRBV18 and TRBJ1-1; D is possibly TRBD1 (6 bases). Trimming took 3 bases from V and 1 from J, leaving 6 bases between them. This CDR3 spans 13 amino acids. The germline V gene encodes CDR1 KGHSH and CDR2 LQKENI. The CDR3 region has the DNA TGTGCCAGCTCACCGACAGGGAACACTGAAGCTTTCTTT. Protein: CASSPTGNTEAFF. The full variable domain, in which reference TRBV18 and TRBJ1-1 provide the parts outside the CDR3, is NAGVMQNPRHLVRRRGQEARLRCSPMKGHSHVYWYRQLPEEGLKFMVYLQKENIIDESGMPKERFSAEFPKEGPSILRIQQVVRGDSAAYFCASSPTGNTEAFFGQGTRLTVV.

The genes are TRBV4-3 and TRBJ2-3, with TRBD1 matching 8 bases. The CDR3 is 17 residues long. J gave up 4 bases and V 1 base, and 10 bases lay outside the gene matches. Germline lookup yields CDR1 LGHNA and CDR2 YSLEER. CDR3 amino acids: CASSQAGPGQGADTQYF. The CDR3 nucleotides are TGCGCCAGCAGCCAAGCCGGCCCAGGACAGGGAGCAGATACGCAGTATTTT.

CDR3 nucleotide sequence: TGCGCCAGCAGCTTGGTGTTAGCCTCTAACTATGGCTACACCTTC. Amino acids: CASSLVLASNYGYTF. The chain combines TRBV5-1 with TRBJ1-2; no firm D call. The V end lost 0 bases, the J end lost 0 bases, and 9 bases lay between the germline ends. This CDR3 contains 15 residues. The germline gives CDR1 SGHRS, CDR2 YFSETQ. Based on the CDR3 plus reference TRBV5-1 and TRBJ1-2, the full variable domain is KAGVTQTPRYLIKTRGQQVTLSCSPISGHRSVSWYQQTPGQGLQFLFEYFSETQRNKGNFPGRFSGRQFSNSRSEMNVSTLELGDSALYLCASSLVLASNYGYTFGSGTRLTVV.

This clone has more than one count but fewer than ten. The chain uses TRBV6-5 and TRBJ2-7; a possible D gene is TRBD2 (6 bases). V gave up 6 bases and J gave up 3 bases, with 18 bases separating them. In germline, CDR1 is MNHEY, CDR2 SVGAGI. The length of the CDR3 is 15 residues. The DNA of the CDR3 is TGTGCCAGCAGCCGACCTTCGACGGGGGTCTACGAGCAGTACTTC. This gives the protein CASSRPSTGVYEQYF.

This clone was counted a single time. The gene calls are TRBV7-3 and TRBJ2-1; 11 positions agree with TRBD2. Per germline, CDR1 SGHTA and CDR2 FQGTGA. The CDR3 has 16 residues. V lost 3 bases and J lost 5; bases outside the gene matches: 6. The CDR3 here is CASSFSSGRANNEQFF. In DNA form, the CDR3 reads TGTGCCAGCAGCTTTAGTAGCGGGAGGGCAAACAATGAGCAGTTCTTC.

The genes are TRBV5-1 and TRBJ2-7, with 7 bases that match TRBD1. The CDR3 is 14 residues long. CDR1 and CDR2 from the germline V gene are SGHRS and YFSETQ. With 1 base clipped from V and 3 bases from J, the junction kept 4 bases outside the gene matches. CDR3 nucleotide sequence: TGCGCCAGCAGCTTGCAGGGGGACAACTACGAGCAGTACTTC. Its protein is CASSLQGDNYEQYF.

CDR3: CASSLGQNTQYF. The CDR3 coding sequence is TGCGCCAGCAGCTTGGGACAAAATACGCAGTATTTT. The rearrangement uses TRBV5-1 and TRBJ2-3; D unresolved. V was shortened by 0 bases and J by 7 bases, with 6 bases between the two germline ends. CDR3 length: 12 amino acids. Germline-derived CDR1 and CDR2 are SGHRS and YFSETQ.

V is TRBV29-1 and J is TRBJ1-1; unclear D gene. Germline V gene lookup returns CDR1 SQVTM and CDR2 ANQGSEA. The ends were cut back, 4 bases at V and 4 bases at J, with 13 bases in the middle. This CDR3 has 13 amino acids. The CDR3 sequence is CSVVEDLVTEAFF. The DNA of the CDR3 is TGCAGCGTTGTAGAGGACCTGGTCACTGAAGCTTTCTTT.

The sample holds a few counts of this clone. The V and J genes are TRBV18 and TRBJ1-4; D ambiguous. The V end lost 2 bases, the J end lost 0 bases, and 7 bases lay between the germline ends. In germline, CDR1 is KGHSH, CDR2 LQKENI. The CDR3 has 15 residues. The CDR3 DNA reads TGTGCCAGCTCACCAATGAGGTCAACTAATGAAAAACTGTTTTTT. It codes for CASSPMRSTNEKLFF.

The chain carries TRBV5-5 and TRBJ2-5; TRBD2 agrees at 9 bases. CDR1 SGHKS and CDR2 YYEKEE come from the germline V gene (reference sequence). The length of the CDR3 is 15 residues. V lost 2 bases to trimming and J lost 1 base; unmatched junction nucleotides: 3. The CDR3 nucleotides read TGTGCCAGCAGCTTTAGCGGGGGCTTCCAAGAGACCCAGTACTTC. It is translated as CASSFSGGFQETQYF.

The J gene is TRBJ1-1, the V gene TRBV19; D unclear. This CDR3 spans 13 amino acids. Germline lookup yields CDR1 LNHDA and CDR2 SQIVND (reference sequence). Trimming pared 4 bases from V and 1 base from J, leaving 7 bases between. CDR3 sequence (DNA): TGTGCCAGTAGTAAAGTCGAGAACACTGAAGCTTTCTTT. Amino acids: CASSKVENTEAFF.

The rearrangement links TRBV7-3 to TRBJ2-5; tentatively, D is TRBD2 (6 bases). The germline CDR1 and CDR2 sequences are SGHTA and FQGTGA. This CDR3 contains 15 residues. The ends were cut back, 2 bases at V and 4 bases at J, with 14 bases in the middle. The CDR3 DNA sequence: TGTGCCAGCAGCTTAGTTAGCGGACCGGGAGAGACCCAGTACTTC. It translates to CASSLVSGPGETQYF.

This clone was seen a single time. The chain employs TRBV9 and TRBJ1-1; 8 bases line up with TRBD1. Germline-derived CDR1 and CDR2 are SGDLS and YYNGEE. J was trimmed by 0 bases and V by 2 bases; bases with no gene match: 9. The CDR3 extends over 17 amino acids. In DNA, the CDR3 is TGTGCCAGCAGCGTTGGGGACAGGCCCAACTTGAACACTGAAGCTTTCTTT. Amino acid sequence: CASSVGDRPNLNTEAFF.

The V gene is TRBV9, the J gene TRBJ1-1; D unclear. This CDR3 region has 14 residues. The germline V gene has CDR1 SGDLS and CDR2 YYNGEE. Trimming took 3 bases from V and 4 from J, leaving 13 bases between them. CDR3 sequence: CASSAGRTSTEAFF. In DNA, the CDR3 is TGTGCCAGCAGCGCTGGGCGGACTTCCACTGAAGCTTTCTTT. Drawing the rest from reference TRBV9 and TRBJ1-1, the complete variable domain is DSGVTQTPKHLITATGQRVTLRCSPRSGDLSVYWYQQSLDQGLQFLIQYYNGEERAKGNILERFSAQQFPDLHSELNLSSLELGDSALYFCASSAGRTSTEAFFGQGTRLTVV.

The J gene is TRBJ2-1, the V gene TRBV11-2, with TRBD2 matching over 14 bases. J lost 3 bases, V lost 4 bases, and 8 bases had no gene match. The V gene's germline CDR1 is SGHAT and CDR2 FQNNGV. There are 18 residues in the CDR3. CDR3 residues: CASSSRLAGGVYYNEQFF. CDR3 nucleotide sequence: TGTGCCAGCAGCTCCCGACTAGCGGGAGGGGTATACTACAATGAGCAGTTCTTC.

V is TRBV19 and J is TRBJ1-5; weak D call: TRBD1 (6 bases). This CDR3 spans 16 amino acids. In germline, CDR1 is LNHDA, CDR2 SQIVND (reference sequence). Trimming removed 5 bases from V and 3 bases from J, with 17 bases in between. The CDR3: CASSPRGAGPNQPQHF. CDR3 coding DNA: TGTGCCAGTAGTCCCCGGGGGGCAGGCCCCAATCAGCCCCAGCATTTT.

V is TRBV19 and J is TRBJ1-5; perhaps TRBD1 as D (5 bases). The V end was cut by 3 bases, the J end by 2 bases, with 8 bases between. CDR1 and CDR2 (germline): LNHDA, SQIVND (reference sequence). The CDR3 totals 14 residues. CDR3 nucleotide sequence: TGTGCCAGTAGTATCGGGGCAGGCAATCAGCCCCAGCATTTT. Its translation: CASSIGAGNQPQHF.

The chain links TRBV5-1 to TRBJ2-7; D unresolved. Trimming cost V 0 bases and J 6 bases, with 10 bases left between them. This CDR3 has 13 residues. The germline CDR1 and CDR2 sequences are SGHRS and YFSETQ. The CDR3 loop is CASSLDPSSEQYF. The CDR3 nucleotides are TGCGCCAGCAGCTTGGACCCCTCCAGCGAGCAGTACTTC.

The rearrangement joins TRBV25-1 to TRBJ2-7; 7 nucleotides align to TRBD1. CDR1 is MGHDK, CDR2 SYGVNS, per germline. This CDR3 is 13 amino acids long. With V trimmed by 7 bases and J by 5 bases, 8 bases remained unmatched. The CDR3 spells CASKSGQAHEQYF. Here the CDR3 DNA reads TGTGCCAGCAAGAGTGGACAGGCCCACGAGCAGTACTTC.

This chain joins TRBV18 and TRBJ1-2, with unresolved D. The germline V gene encodes CDR1 KGHSH and CDR2 LQKENI. This CDR3 spans 13 amino acids. Deletions cut 3 bases from V and 3 bases from J, with 8 bases between. The CDR3 sequence: CASSPGNYYGYTF. The CDR3 coding sequence is TGTGCCAGCTCACCTGGGAACTACTATGGCTACACCTTC.

The V and J genes are TRBV27 and TRBJ2-3; D remains ambiguous. This CDR3 contains 18 residues. Trimming took off 6 bases at V and 5 bases at J, with 27 bases between the two ends. Germline-derived CDR1 and CDR2 are MNHEY and SMNVEV (reference sequence). Here the CDR3 reads CASSTAELGKSNRDTQYF. The DNA for the CDR3 is TGTGCCAGCAGCACCGCTGAGTTGGGTAAAAGTAACAGAGATACGCAGTATTTT.

The chain couples TRBV29-1 to TRBJ2-2; D is unresolved. CDR1 is SQVTM and CDR2 is ANQGSEA in the germline V gene. Trimming took 4 bases from V and 5 from J, leaving 14 bases between them. The CDR3 is 14 residues long. CDR3 sequence: CSVGTGLSTGELFF. DNA for the CDR3: TGCAGCGTTGGAACGGGCCTTTCAACCGGGGAGCTGTTTTTT.

The J gene is TRBJ2-7, the V gene TRBV6-5; 7 bases line up with TRBD1. From germline, CDR1 is MNHEY and CDR2 SVGAGI. The length of the CDR3 is 14 residues. V shed 5 bases, J shed 2 bases, and the junction held 6 bases outside the gene matches. This CDR3 reads CASSDRARTYEQYF. The CDR3 coding sequence is TGTGCCAGCAGTGACAGGGCTAGAACCTACGAGCAGTACTTC.